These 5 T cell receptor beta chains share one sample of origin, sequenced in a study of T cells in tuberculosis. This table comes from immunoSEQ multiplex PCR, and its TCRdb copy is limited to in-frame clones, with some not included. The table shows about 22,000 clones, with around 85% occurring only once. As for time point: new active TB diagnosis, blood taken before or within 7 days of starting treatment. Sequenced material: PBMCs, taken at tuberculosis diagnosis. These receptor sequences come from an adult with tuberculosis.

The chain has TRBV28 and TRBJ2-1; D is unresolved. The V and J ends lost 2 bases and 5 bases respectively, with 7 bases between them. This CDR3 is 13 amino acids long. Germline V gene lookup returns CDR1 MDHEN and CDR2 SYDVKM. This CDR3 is CASSLLLNNEQFF. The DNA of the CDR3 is TGTGCCAGCAGTTTACTCCTAAACAATGAGCAGTTCTTC.

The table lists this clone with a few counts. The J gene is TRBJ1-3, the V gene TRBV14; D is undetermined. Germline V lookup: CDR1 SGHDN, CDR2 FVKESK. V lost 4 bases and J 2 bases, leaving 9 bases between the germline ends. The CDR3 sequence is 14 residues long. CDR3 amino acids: CASSLGWTGNTIYF. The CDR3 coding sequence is TGTGCCAGCAGCCTGGGCTGGACTGGAAACACCATATATTTT.

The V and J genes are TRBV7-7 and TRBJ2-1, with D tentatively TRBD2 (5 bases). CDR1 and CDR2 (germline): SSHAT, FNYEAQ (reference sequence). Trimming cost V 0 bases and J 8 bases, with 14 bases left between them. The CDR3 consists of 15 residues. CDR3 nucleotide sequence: TGTGCCAGCAGCTTAGCGCACGGCCTCGGGGATGAGCAGTTCTTC. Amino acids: CASSLAHGLGDEQFF.

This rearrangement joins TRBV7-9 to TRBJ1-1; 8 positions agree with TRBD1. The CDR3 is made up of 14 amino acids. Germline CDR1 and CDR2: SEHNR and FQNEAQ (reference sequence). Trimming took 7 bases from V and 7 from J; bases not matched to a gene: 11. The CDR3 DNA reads TGTGCCAGCACCACGGGACAGGTCATTGGTGAAGCTTTCTTT. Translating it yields CASTTGQVIGEAFF.

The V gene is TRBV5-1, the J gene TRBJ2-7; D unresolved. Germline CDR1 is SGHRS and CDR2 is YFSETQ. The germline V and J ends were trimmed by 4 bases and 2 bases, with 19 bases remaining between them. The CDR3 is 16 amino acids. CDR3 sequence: CASSPVVSSRTYEQYF. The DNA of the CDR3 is TGCGCCAGCAGCCCGGTTGTGAGTAGTCGTACCTACGAGCAGTACTTC. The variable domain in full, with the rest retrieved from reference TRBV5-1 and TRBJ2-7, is KAGVTQTPRYLIKTRGQQVTLSCSPISGHRSVSWYQQTPGQGLQFLFEYFSETQRNKGNFPGRFSGRQFSNSRSEMNVSTLELGDSALYLCASSPVVSSRTYEQYFGPGTRLTVT.